Below are 22 T cell receptor beta chains sequenced from a single sample in a study of cytotoxic CD8 clonotypes in ibrutinib-treated CLL. Method: immunoSEQ multiplex PCR; TCRdb's copy keeps in-frame clones and lacks some. The data hold about 50,000 clones, with around half observed a single time. This material consisted of PBMCs, taken after 12 months of ibrutinib treatment. The origin of the receptors is a human donor with chronic lymphocytic leukemia.

This chain connects TRBV11-3 to TRBJ2-7, with 8 nucleotides matching TRBD2. Unmatched junction bases numbered 8, after V lost 3 bases and J lost 7 bases. The CDR3 totals 14 residues. Germline V CDR1 and CDR2: SGHNT, YENEEA. The CDR3 reads CASSFTGGPSEQYF. In nucleotides, the CDR3 is TGTGCCAGCAGCTTTACGGGAGGGCCTAGTGAGCAGTACTTC.

The rearrangement uses TRBV4-1 and TRBJ2-2, with D possibly TRBD1 on 6 matching bases. The CDR3 spans 17 residues. Trimming pared 1 base from V and 1 base from J, leaving 13 bases between. Germline-derived CDR1 and CDR2 are MGHRA and YSYEKL. The CDR3 coding sequence is TGCGCCAGCAGCCAAGTTACGGCAGGGGAGAACACCGGGGAGCTGTTTTTT. The encoded protein is CASSQVTAGENTGELFF.

The chain carries TRBV2 and TRBJ1-1, with D uncertain. The CDR3 has 13 amino acids. Trimming removed 4 bases at V and 4 bases at J, with 10 bases between. The germline V gene encodes CDR1 SNHLY and CDR2 FYNNEI. The DNA for the CDR3 is TGTGCCAGCAGTGGCGAGGGCTTCACTGAAGCTTTCTTT. Encoded protein: CASSGEGFTEAFF.

Concerning this clone: Other DNA sequences in the same sample also yield this CDR3. J is TRBJ1-4 and V is TRBV5-1, with D perhaps TRBD1 (5 bases). The CDR3 is made up of 14 amino acids. The V end lost 3 bases, the J end lost 7 bases, and 13 bases lay between the germline ends. CDR1 and CDR2 (germline): SGHRS, YFSETQ. The CDR3 spells CASSYQGGGEKLFF. CDR3 sequence (DNA): TGCGCCAGCAGCTACCAGGGTGGAGGTGAAAAACTGTTTTTT.

V is TRBV7-8 and J is TRBJ2-5; 9 bases map to TRBD2. V shed 1 base and J 2 bases; nucleotides not matched to a gene: 11. This CDR3 has 18 residues. Germline CDR1 SGHVS, CDR2 FQNEAQ. Here the CDR3 reads CASSLGPIAGVGQETQYF. CDR3 DNA sequence: TGTGCCAGCAGCTTAGGGCCGATAGCGGGAGTTGGGCAAGAGACCCAGTACTTC.

CDR3 bases: TGTGCCAGCAGTGAAGGGGGGTACTCCTACGAGCAGTACTTC. It is translated as CASSEGGYSYEQYF. V usage is TRBV6-1 and J usage is TRBJ2-7; D assignment may be TRBD1 or TRBD2 (5 bases each). CDR1 is MNHNS, CDR2 SASEGT, per germline. The CDR3 runs to 14 residues. V dropped 1 base and J dropped 0 bases, with 7 bases sitting between them.

The rearrangement uses TRBV30 and TRBJ2-1; TRBD1 might be the D (6 bases). The CDR3 has 13 amino acids. Germline values: CDR1 GTSNPN, CDR2 SVGIG (reference sequence). Between the trimmed V and J ends, which lost 8 bases and 4 bases, there was a span of 15 bases. The CDR3 sequence: CAGIDRSYNEQFF. The CDR3 DNA sequence: TGTGCCGGAATAGACAGGTCATACAATGAGCAGTTCTTC.

The gene calls are TRBV28 and TRBJ2-3, with D uncertain. The CDR3 length is 16 residues. Trimming left V 4 bases short and J 3 bases short, with 17 bases between. Germline V CDR1 and CDR2: MDHEN, SYDVKM. Written as DNA, the CDR3 is TGTGCCAGCAGTTCGGCCGGAGCAGGAAGGACAGATACGCAGTATTTT. Protein: CASSSAGAGRTDTQYF. Using reference TRBV28 and TRBJ2-3 for the parts outside the CDR3, the full variable domain is DVKVTQSSRYLVKRTGEKVFLECVQDMDHENMFWYRQDPGLGLRLIYFSYDVKMKEKGDIPEGYSVSREKKERFSLILESASTNQTSMYLCASSSAGAGRTDTQYFGPGTRLTVL.

This rearrangement joins TRBV9 to TRBJ1-1, with D unclear. V was trimmed by 4 bases and J by 8 bases, leaving 12 bases between them. Per germline, CDR1 SGDLS and CDR2 YYNGEE. This CDR3 contains 12 residues. The CDR3, as DNA: TGTGCCAGCAGCCGTGACGCGGGGGAAGCTTTCTTT. Residues: CASSRDAGEAFF.

J is TRBJ2-1 and V is TRBV30; unclear D gene. The ends were cut back, 4 bases at V and 2 bases at J, with 12 bases in the middle. From germline, CDR1 is GTSNPN and CDR2 SVGIG (reference sequence). The CDR3 consists of 14 residues. CDR3 bases: TGTGCCTGGAACCCTGACGGACCCTACAATGAGCAGTTCTTC. This gives the protein CAWNPDGPYNEQFF.

This CDR3 reads CACPVKPGDYGYTF. CDR3 coding DNA: TGTGCCTGCCCCGTTAAACCCGGGGACTATGGCTACACCTTC. The chain has TRBV30 and TRBJ1-2; D is undetermined. Trimming shortened V by 6 bases and J by 3 bases, and 17 bases separated the two germline ends. Germline CDR1 and CDR2: GTSNPN and SVGIG (reference sequence). This CDR3 spans 14 amino acids.

The chain recombines TRBV5-4 with TRBJ1-1; no firm D call. Trimming removed 0 bases from V and 8 bases from J, with 5 bases in between. There are 11 residues in the CDR3. The germline CDR1 and CDR2 sequences are SGHNT and YYREEE (reference sequence). The CDR3 sequence: CASSLELEAFF. In DNA, the CDR3 is TGTGCCAGCAGCTTGGAGTTGGAAGCTTTCTTT.

This clone was seen a few times. V usage is TRBV4-2 and J usage is TRBJ1-2; no firm D call. CDR1 is LGHNA and CDR2 is YNFKEQ in the germline V gene. V was cut by 4 bases and J by 6 bases, with 12 bases left in between. The CDR3 has 13 residues. The CDR3 sequence is CASSRGGPNGYTF. CDR3 sequence (DNA): TGTGCCAGCAGCCGCGGCGGGCCAAATGGCTACACCTTC.

This clone was picked up one time. The chain uses TRBV10-3 and TRBJ1-1, with D possibly matching TRBD1 (5 bases). The germline V gene has CDR1 ENHRY and CDR2 SYGVKD. The CDR3 contains 13 residues. The V end lost 10 bases, the J end lost 5 bases, and 17 bases lay between the germline ends. CDR3 residues: CATVSGGETEAFF. In DNA form, the CDR3 reads TGTGCCACCGTATCGGGGGGGGAAACTGAAGCTTTCTTT.

The V call is TRBV7-9, the J call TRBJ1-2; D unresolved. V was trimmed by 5 bases and J by 1 base, leaving 11 bases between them. The CDR3 length is 14 residues. The germline V gene encodes CDR1 SEHNR and CDR2 FQNEAQ (reference sequence). CDR3 DNA sequence: TGTGCCAGCAGCCATGGCGGCAGTAACTATGGCTACACCTTC. It is translated as CASSHGGSNYGYTF.

This clone was detected only a few times. The gene calls are TRBV27 and TRBJ1-2; 7 bases align to TRBD1. Looked up from germline, CDR1 is MNHEY and CDR2 is SMNVEV (reference sequence). This CDR3 contains 13 residues. The junction had 1 base not matched to a gene; V was cut back by 3 bases and J by 3 bases. CDR3 sequence (DNA): TGTGCCAGCAGTTTGGGACAGTACTATGGCTACACCTTC. It encodes CASSLGQYYGYTF.

The rearrangement links TRBV7-2 to TRBJ2-7; no firm D call. Germline V gene sequence: CDR1 SGHTA, CDR2 FQGNSA. There are 13 residues in the CDR3. Deletions cut 4 bases from V and 4 bases from J, with 11 bases between. This CDR3 reads CASSSAQSYEQYF. In DNA, the CDR3 is TGTGCCAGCAGCTCCGCCCAATCTTACGAGCAGTACTTC.

J is TRBJ1-5 and V is TRBV29-1, with a tentative D call TRBD1 (5 bases). Trimming removed 5 bases from V and 3 bases from J, with 11 bases in between. There are 13 residues in the CDR3. Germline V gene lookup returns CDR1 SQVTM and CDR2 ANQGSEA. The CDR3: CSVLGADNQPQHF. The CDR3 DNA reads as TGCAGCGTTCTAGGGGCAGACAATCAGCCCCAGCATTTT.

This clone came up a few times. The chain has TRBV9 and TRBJ2-3, with 9 bases identical to TRBD2. The V gene end was trimmed by 0 bases and the J gene end by 3 bases; junction bases not matched to a gene: 5. The CDR3 consists of 16 residues. Germline CDR1 reads SGDLS; CDR2 reads YYNGEE. CDR3 DNA: TGTGCCAGCAGCGTAGGGGCGGGAGGGCCTACAGATACGCAGTATTTT. Its protein is CASSVGAGGPTDTQYF.

The chain employs TRBV29-1 and TRBJ1-5; 7 bases line up with TRBD1. The germline V gene has CDR1 SQVTM and CDR2 ANQGSEA. This CDR3 has 14 amino acids. V lost 7 bases and J lost 3; bases outside the gene matches: 9. CDR3 nucleotide sequence: TGCAGCGCGAGCTCAGGGGGGTTCAATCAGCCCCAGCATTTT. This encodes CSASSGGFNQPQHF.

The rearrangement joins TRBV5-6 to TRBJ2-1; D gene uncertain. V gave up 2 bases and J gave up 10 bases, with 10 bases separating them. Germline V gene data show CDR1 as SGHDT and CDR2 as YYEEEE. The CDR3 length is 12 residues. The CDR3 DNA reads as TGTGCCAGCAGCTTTCTAGGGTACGAGCAGTTCTTC. Protein: CASSFLGYEQFF.

This clone was seen only a few times. This sequence joins TRBV2 and TRBJ2-3, with 13 nucleotides matching TRBD2. The length of the CDR3 is 15 residues. Germline CDR1 reads SNHLY; CDR2 reads FYNNEI. Trimming at V came to 4 bases and at J to 3 bases, leaving 1 base not matched to a gene. CDR3 residues: CASSGTSGSTDTQYF. The CDR3 DNA reads as TGTGCCAGCAGTGGGACTAGCGGGAGTACAGATACGCAGTATTTT.